Each of the 25 T cell receptor beta chains below was sequenced from the same sample in a study of CD8 T cells in ankylosing spondylitis. TCRdb redid the calling of the 5' RACE reads with MiXCR, one entry per CDR3 protein. The sample shows 190,000 or so distinct CDR3 sequences, roughly 13% of them seen only once. Source material: blood, either unsorted or a sorted T cell fraction (not recorded which). Receptor source: a male donor with ankylosing spondylitis or in good health (not recorded which).

The J gene is TRBJ2-5, the V gene TRBV4-1; 9 bases match TRBD2. The CDR3 contains 17 residues. V trimming: 0 bases; J trimming: 8 bases; junction bases outside the gene matches: 13. The germline V gene has CDR1 MGHRA and CDR2 YSYEKL. This chain's CDR3 is CASSQDGGSGRRDTQYF. The DNA of the CDR3 is TGCGCCAGCAGCCAAGATGGAGGCAGCGGGAGGAGAGATACCCAGTACTTC.

In its sample, this clonotype was seen many times. This chain links TRBV6-4 with TRBJ2-2; TRBD1 aligns across 8 bases. The junction had 6 bases not matched to a gene; V was cut back by 3 bases and J by 6 bases. The CDR3 consists of 15 residues. Germline V lookup: CDR1 MRHNA, CDR2 SNTAGT. The CDR3 reads CASSDNDRGSGELFF. CDR3 DNA sequence: TGTGCCAGCAGTGATAACGACAGGGGATCCGGGGAGCTGTTTTTT.

In its sample, this clonotype was seen a few times. The chain has TRBV4-1 and TRBJ2-7, with 11 positions matching TRBD2. Germline V gene lookup returns CDR1 MGHRA and CDR2 YSYEKL. Trimming took 1 base from V and 4 from J; bases not matched to a gene: 12. The CDR3 runs to 18 residues. The CDR3: CASSQVTTSGAGGYEQYF. As DNA, the CDR3 is TGCGCCAGCAGCCAAGTAACGACTAGCGGGGCCGGGGGTTACGAGCAGTACTTC.

V is TRBV5-6 and J is TRBJ2-1; TRBD1 aligns across 11 bases. This CDR3 has 15 residues. The germline V gene encodes CDR1 SGHDT and CDR2 YYEEEE. With V trimmed by 2 bases and J by 10 bases, 8 bases remained unmatched. The CDR3 DNA is TGTGCCAGCAGCTTCCCGGGACAGGGGGTCAACGAGCAGTTCTTC. Translating it yields CASSFPGQGVNEQFF.

The CDR3 spells CASSLRLGQGVVNEQYF. The CDR3 DNA follows: TGCGCCAGCAGCTTGCGGCTGGGACAGGGTGTAGTCAACGAGCAGTACTTC. The chain employs TRBV5-1 and TRBJ2-7, with 9 positions matching TRBD1. Germline CDR1 is SGHRS and CDR2 is YFSETQ. The CDR3 consists of 17 residues. Unmatched junction bases numbered 13, after V lost 1 base and J lost 5 bases.

The V and J genes are TRBV2 and TRBJ1-2; a weak D match, TRBD1 (6 bases). With 3 bases removed from V and 4 bases from J, the gap between germline ends came to 12 bases. From germline, CDR1 is SNHLY and CDR2 FYNNEI. This CDR3 is 14 amino acids long. Written as DNA, the CDR3 is TGTGCCAGCAGTGATTTGACAGGCCCCTATGGCTACACCTTC. It translates to CASSDLTGPYGYTF.

This clonotype was observed a handful of times. V gene TRBV7-9 combines with J gene TRBJ2-3, with a weak D call TRBD1 (7 bases). Germline CDR1 and CDR2: SEHNR and FQNEAQ (reference sequence). The germline V and J ends were trimmed by 5 bases and 0 bases, with 15 bases remaining between them. The CDR3 runs to 16 residues. The CDR3 reads CASSEGGGESTDTQYF. The DNA for the CDR3 is TGTGCCAGCAGCGAAGGAGGGGGCGAGAGCACAGATACGCAGTATTTT. Complete variable domain (other parts from reference TRBV7-9 and TRBJ2-3): DTGVSQNPRHKITKRGQNVTFRCDPISEHNRLYWYRQTLGQGPEFLTYFQNEAQLEKSRLLSDRFSAERPKGSFSTLEIQRTEQGDSAMYLCASSEGGGESTDTQYFGPGTRLTVL.

The chain recombines TRBV11-2 with TRBJ1-1, with 9 positions matching TRBD1. Germline values: CDR1 SGHAT, CDR2 FQNNGV. J was trimmed by 1 base and V by 3 bases; bases with no gene match: 9. There are 17 residues in the CDR3. CDR3 sequence reads: CASSFASDRGRNTEAFF. The CDR3 DNA reads as TGTGCCAGCAGCTTCGCATCGGACAGGGGACGGAACACTGAAGCTTTCTTT. The full variable domain, completed using reference TRBV11-2 and TRBJ1-1, is EAGVAQSPRYKIIEKRQSVAFWCNPISGHATLYWYQQILGQGPKLLIQFQNNGVVDDSQLPKDRFSAERLKGVDSTLKIQPAKLEDSAVYLCASSFASDRGRNTEAFFGQGTRLTVV.

This clonotype was seen more than once but under ten times. The chain employs TRBV6-1 and TRBJ2-7; 8 nucleotides align to TRBD1. From germline, CDR1 is MNHNS and CDR2 SASEGT. V lost 4 bases, J lost 4 bases, and 6 bases stayed unmatched. CDR3 length: 14 residues. The CDR3 bases are TGTGCCAGCAGTGGACAGGGGATGGGGTACGAGCAGTACTTC. Translating gives CASSGQGMGYEQYF.

Concerning this clonotype: At one boundary the junction diverges from the germline segment, which might be a read error. The V gene is TRBV30, the J gene TRBJ1-1; TRBD1 might be the D (5 bases). Germline V lookup: CDR1 GTSNPN, CDR2 SVGIG (reference sequence). CDR3 length equals 11 residues. This CDR3 is CGGEQDTEAFF. The DNA of the CDR3 is TGCGGGGGGGAACAGGACACTGAAGCTTTCTTT.

CDR3 protein: CASSWGQGHGYTF. The CDR3 coding sequence is TGTGCCAGCAGCTGGGGACAGGGACACGGCTACACCTTC. The chain joins TRBV27 to TRBJ1-2; 9 bases fit TRBD1. The V and J ends lost 6 bases and 8 bases, in that order; junction bases with no gene match: 7. Germline lookup yields CDR1 MNHEY and CDR2 SMNVEV (reference sequence). The CDR3 is 13 amino acids.

The rearrangement links TRBV29-1 to TRBJ2-1; 7 nucleotides align to TRBD2. The CDR3 is 14 residues long. Germline V lookup: CDR1 SQVTM, CDR2 ANQGSEA. V shed 1 base and J 6 bases; nucleotides not matched to a gene: 6. The CDR3 protein is CSVEGGGSVNEQFF. The CDR3 DNA reads TGCAGCGTTGAAGGCGGCGGGAGTGTCAATGAGCAGTTCTTC.

This chain uses TRBV27 with TRBJ1-1; weak D call: TRBD1 (5 bases). The V and J ends lost 0 bases and 1 base respectively, with 12 bases between them. Germline CDR1 reads MNHEY; CDR2 reads SMNVEV (reference sequence). This CDR3 comprises 16 residues. The CDR3 protein is CASSLSGRGGNTEAFF. In DNA, the CDR3 is TGTGCCAGCAGTTTATCGGGGCGGGGGGGGAACACTGAAGCTTTCTTT.

The rearrangement uses TRBV2 and TRBJ2-2; 7 bases fit TRBD2. The CDR3 is 14 amino acids. Unmatched junction bases numbered 10, after V lost 8 bases and J lost 7 bases. CDR1 SNHLY and CDR2 FYNNEI come from the germline V gene. The CDR3 spells CASGLEVGGGELFF. The CDR3 DNA reads as TGTGCCAGCGGACTAGAAGTGGGAGGCGGGGAGCTGTTTTTT.

The rearrangement links TRBV12-3 or TRBV12-4 to TRBJ1-6; D may be TRBD1 (5 bases). This CDR3 spans 14 amino acids. V was cut by 3 bases and J by 7 bases, with 10 bases left in between. The CDR3 DNA reads as TGTGCCAGCAGTTTCATGGGACCGAATTCACCCCTCCACTTT. Residues: CASSFMGPNSPLHF.

This clonotype was detected many times. The chain is built from TRBV12-3 or TRBV12-4 and TRBJ1-2, with unresolved D. The CDR3 runs to 14 residues. V was cut by 1 base and J by 8 bases, with 14 bases left in between. The CDR3 here is CASSLGSVNIGYTF. As DNA, the CDR3 is TGTGCCAGCAGTTTAGGGTCGGTAAATATCGGCTACACCTTC.

The rearrangement links TRBV20-1 to TRBJ2-7; 7 bases are a match to TRBD2. The CDR3 consists of 15 residues. Unmatched junction bases numbered 12, after V lost 2 bases and J lost 5 bases. Germline CDR1 and CDR2: DFQATT and SNEGSKA (reference sequence). CDR3 nucleotides: TGCAGTGCTAGACACACTCCGACTAGCCCAGACGAGCAGTACTTC. This encodes CSARHTPTSPDEQYF.

The chain joins TRBV1 to TRBJ2-2; TRBD2, the table's D call, was not compared with the DNA. TRBV1 corresponds to a pseudogene. The CDR3 contains 18 residues. CDR3 sequence (DNA): TGCACCAGCAGCCCCCCGACTAGCGGGGGGGCGAACACCGGGGAGCTGTTTTTT. Translating it yields CTSSPPTSGGANTGELFF.

The V and J genes are TRBV27 and TRBJ2-3, with D perhaps assigned TRBD1 or TRBD2 (5 bases each). Germline V CDR1 and CDR2: MNHEY, SMNVEV (reference sequence). The V and J ends lost 2 bases and 4 bases respectively, with 16 bases between them. This CDR3 spans 16 amino acids. The DNA of the CDR3 is TGTGCCAGCAGTTTACTAAACCCCAAGGGACCAGATACGCAGTATTTT. This sequence encodes CASSLLNPKGPDTQYF.

This clonotype occurred many times. The genes are TRBV3-1 and TRBJ2-7; tentatively, D is TRBD1 (5 bases). The V and J ends lost 5 bases and 3 bases respectively, with 17 bases between them. CDR1 and CDR2 from the germline V gene are LGHDT and YNNKEL (reference sequence). The CDR3 contains 15 residues. This CDR3 is CASSSYLRGHYEQYF. CDR3 coding DNA: TGTGCCAGCAGCTCGTACCTTAGGGGTCACTACGAGCAGTACTTC.

The V call is TRBV6-1, the J call TRBJ2-3; 13 nucleotides line up with TRBD2. The V gene end was trimmed by 5 bases and the J gene end by 4 bases; junction bases not matched to a gene: 3. This CDR3 has 15 amino acids. Germline loops: CDR1 MNHNS, CDR2 SASEGT. The CDR3 DNA reads TGTGCCAGCAGTAGGACTAGCGGGAGTGCAGATACGCAGTATTTT. It yields the protein CASSRTSGSADTQYF.

There are a few counts of this clonotype. This chain connects TRBV5-1 to TRBJ2-7; 8 nucleotides match TRBD1. J lost 2 bases, V lost 0 bases, and 10 bases had no gene match. CDR1 is SGHRS and CDR2 is YFSETQ in the germline V gene. The CDR3 sequence is 17 residues long. CDR3: CASSLVVTGAGAYEQYF. The CDR3 bases are TGCGCCAGCAGCTTGGTGGTGACAGGGGCCGGCGCCTACGAGCAGTACTTC. Drawing the rest from reference TRBV5-1 and TRBJ2-7, the complete variable domain is KAGVTQTPRYLIKTRGQQVTLSCSPISGHRSVSWYQQTPGQGLQFLFEYFSETQRNKGNFPGRFSGRQFSNSRSEMNVSTLELGDSALYLCASSLVVTGAGAYEQYFGPGTRLTVT.

In its sample, this clonotype was seen many times. This chain links TRBV3-1 with TRBJ1-1; D not resolved. This CDR3 region has 17 residues. From germline, CDR1 is LGHDT and CDR2 YNNKEL (reference sequence). The V end was cut by 3 bases, the J end by 8 bases, with 25 bases between. The CDR3 DNA reads TGTGCCAGCAGCCAGGTCATAGGGAGGCCGTCTCGACCCGAAGCTTTCTTT. Its translation is CASSQVIGRPSRPEAFF. Full variable domain (rest looked up from reference TRBV3-1 and TRBJ1-1): DTAVSQTPKYLVTQMGNDKSIKCEQNLGHDTMYWYKQDSKKFLKIMFSYNNKELIINETVPNRFSPKSPDKAHLNLHINSLELGDSAVYFCASSQVIGRPSRPEAFFGQGTRLTVV.

The rearrangement links TRBV9 to TRBJ2-2, with D possibly matching TRBD2 (6 bases). This CDR3 is built from 16 residues. Deletions cut 2 bases from V and 7 bases from J, with 18 bases between. In germline, CDR1 is SGDLS, CDR2 YYNGEE. The CDR3, as DNA: TGTGCCAGCAGCGTTGAGGGAGGTGGGATCAGCGGGGAGCTGTTTTTT. As protein: CASSVEGGGISGELFF.

This clonotype came up many times. The rearrangement links TRBV5-1 to TRBJ2-7; D is perhaps TRBD2 (5 bases). CDR3 length: 17 residues. Germline V gene sequence: CDR1 SGHRS, CDR2 YFSETQ. V lost 4 bases and J lost 0, with 20 bases in between. The CDR3 reads CASSADRDEGLSYEQYF. Here the CDR3 DNA reads TGCGCCAGCAGCGCCGACCGGGATGAAGGCCTCTCCTACGAGCAGTACTTC. Together with reference TRBV5-1 and TRBJ2-7, the CDR3 gives the full variable domain: KAGVTQTPRYLIKTRGQQVTLSCSPISGHRSVSWYQQTPGQGLQFLFEYFSETQRNKGNFPGRFSGRQFSNSRSEMNVSTLELGDSALYLCASSADRDEGLSYEQYFGPGTRLTVT.